The 17 T cell receptor beta chains in this list originate from one sample, sequenced in a study of cytotoxic CD8 clonotypes in ibrutinib-treated CLL. Measured with immunoSEQ multiplex PCR; TCRdb has only the in-frame clones, and not every one. The sample has 60,000 to 95,000 clones; 75% to 90% are singletons. Source: PBMCs, taken after 24 months of ibrutinib treatment. These receptors were taken from a human donor with chronic lymphocytic leukemia.

The CDR3 DNA is TGTGCCAGCAGTTTAGGAAGGACCCTGTCAGTCCAGTACTTC. It translates to CASSLGRTLSVQYF. The V gene is TRBV28, the J gene TRBJ2-7; D uncertain. This CDR3 spans 14 amino acids. Germline V gene data show CDR1 as MDHEN and CDR2 as SYDVKM. Deletions cut 2 bases from V and 10 bases from J, with 18 bases between. Combining the CDR3 with reference TRBV28 and TRBJ2-7 gives the whole variable domain DVKVTQSSRYLVKRTGEKVFLECVQDMDHENMFWYRQDPGLGLRLIYFSYDVKMKEKGDIPEGYSVSREKKERFSLILESASTNQTSMYLCASSLGRTLSVQYFGPGTRLTVT.

V and J are TRBV6-5 and TRBJ2-3; TRBD2 aligns across 8 bases. The CDR3 runs to 15 residues. CDR1 and CDR2 (germline): MNHEY, SVGAGI. Trimming removed 5 bases from V and 5 bases from J; junction bases left unmatched: 9. The CDR3 spells CASSTRREVKDTQYF. In nucleotides, the CDR3 is TGTGCCAGCAGTACCCGGCGGGAGGTGAAAGATACGCAGTATTTT.

The chain carries TRBV5-8 and TRBJ2-3; 9 bases map to TRBD1. V gave up 3 bases and J gave up 2 bases; unmatched junction bases: 4. Germline V CDR1 and CDR2: SGHTS, YDEGEE. This CDR3 region has 15 residues. CDR3 loop: CASSWGQGPTDTQYF. The CDR3 nucleotides are TGTGCCAGCAGCTGGGGACAGGGACCCACAGATACGCAGTATTTT.

CDR3 residues: CASSRDGTNTEAFF. DNA of the CDR3: TGTGCCAGCAGCAGAGACGGAACAAACACTGAAGCTTTCTTT. The chain couples TRBV13 to TRBJ1-1, with D uncertain. V was cut by 5 bases and J by 2 bases, with 12 bases left in between. Germline V gives CDR1 PRHDT, CDR2 FYEKMQ (reference sequence). The CDR3 is 14 amino acids.

This rearrangement joins TRBV6-5 to TRBJ2-5; D assignment may be TRBD1 or TRBD2 (5 bases each). Germline-derived CDR1 and CDR2 are MNHEY and SVGAGI. With 9 bases removed from V and 4 bases from J, the gap between germline ends came to 15 bases. The CDR3 covers 13 residues. The DNA of the CDR3 is TGTGCCAGGGGGGTGGTGCAACGAGAGACCCAGTACTTC. This translates into CARGVVQRETQYF.

The genes are TRBV2 and TRBJ2-1, with D hard to call. CDR1 and CDR2 from the germline V gene are SNHLY and FYNNEI. This CDR3 comprises 13 residues. V shed 5 bases and J shed 5 bases, with 10 bases lying between them. The CDR3 DNA reads as TGTGCCAGCAGTAGATTCGGAGACAATGAGCAGTTCTTC. Amino acids: CASSRFGDNEQFF.

The gene calls are TRBV6-5 and TRBJ2-7; weak D call: TRBD2 (5 bases). Germline V gene data show CDR1 as MNHEY and CDR2 as SVGAGI. With 10 bases removed from V and 0 bases from J, the gap between germline ends came to 13 bases. This CDR3 contains 13 residues. The CDR3, as DNA: TGTGCCATTACAAGCGGTCCCTCCTACGAGCAGTACTTC. It yields the protein CAITSGPSYEQYF.

This rearrangement joins TRBV7-9 to TRBJ2-1, with 16 nucleotides matching TRBD2. This CDR3 is 16 amino acids long. The V gene end was trimmed by 3 bases and the J gene end by 4 bases; junction bases not matched to a gene: 0. Germline V gene lookup returns CDR1 SEHNR and CDR2 FQNEAQ (reference sequence). The CDR3 protein is CASSLGLAGGYNEQFF. In DNA, the CDR3 is TGTGCCAGCAGCTTGGGACTAGCGGGAGGGTACAATGAGCAGTTCTTC.

V and J are TRBV6-1 and TRBJ1-2; possibly TRBD1 for D (6 bases). This CDR3 region has 14 residues. V shed 5 bases and J shed 4 bases, with 14 bases lying between them. Per germline, CDR1 MNHNS and CDR2 SASEGT. The CDR3 loop is CASSSTGWSYGYTF. DNA of the CDR3: TGTGCCAGCAGTTCAACAGGGTGGAGCTATGGCTACACCTTC.

The chain couples TRBV7-2 to TRBJ2-5, with D possibly being TRBD1 (6 bases). This CDR3 is built from 13 residues. Per the germline V gene, CDR1 is SGHTA and CDR2 is FQGNSA. Trimming shortened V by 5 bases and J by 2 bases, and 9 bases separated the two germline ends. The chain's CDR3 is CASSQGQQETQYF. CDR3 nucleotides: TGTGCCAGCAGCCAAGGACAGCAAGAGACCCAGTACTTC.

This clone appeared a single time. The rearrangement joins TRBV7-3 to TRBJ2-3; D not certain. The CDR3 loop spans 14 amino acids. The germline CDR1 and CDR2 sequences are SGHTA and FQGTGA. Trimming pared 3 bases from V and 2 bases from J, leaving 9 bases between. The CDR3 loop is CASSLLGPTDTQYF. The CDR3 DNA reads TGTGCCAGCAGCTTGCTAGGTCCCACAGATACGCAGTATTTT.

V gene TRBV20-1 combines with J gene TRBJ2-7; D not resolved. The CDR3 contains 10 residues. CDR1 and CDR2 from the germline V gene are DFQATT and SNEGSKA (reference sequence). V shed 8 bases and J shed 6 bases, with 11 bases lying between them. The CDR3, as DNA: TGCAGTAAGACGGAATTCGAGCAGTACTTC. The encoded protein is CSKTEFEQYF.

This rearrangement joins TRBV6-1 to TRBJ2-7, with 9 bases lining up with TRBD2. Germline CDR1 is MNHNS and CDR2 is SASEGT. The CDR3 is made up of 14 amino acids. The V segment lost 4 bases and the J segment 4 bases; nucleotides outside the gene matches: 5. CDR3 DNA: TGTGCCAGCAGTGTAGCGGGAGTGGGGTACGAGCAGTACTTC. Its protein is CASSVAGVGYEQYF.

The chain has TRBV30 and TRBJ2-3; TRBD2 is a possible D gene (5 bases). The germline V gene has CDR1 GTSNPN and CDR2 SVGIG (reference sequence). The CDR3 sequence is 12 residues long. The germline V and J ends were trimmed by 8 bases and 0 bases, with 9 bases remaining between them. The DNA of the CDR3 is TGTGCCGTGGACTCTAGCACAGATACGCAGTATTTT. Amino acids: CAVDSSTDTQYF. The full variable domain, completed using reference TRBV30 and TRBJ2-3, is SQTIHQWPATLVQPVGSPLSLECTVEGTSNPNLYWYRQAAGRGLQLLFYSVGIGQISSEVPQNLSASRPQDRQFILSSKKLLLSDSGFYLCAVDSSTDTQYFGPGTRLTVL.

This chain joins TRBV27 and TRBJ1-5, with unresolved D. Per germline, CDR1 MNHEY and CDR2 SMNVEV (reference sequence). Trimming took 2 bases from V and 6 from J, leaving 11 bases between them. This CDR3 comprises 14 residues. CDR3 sequence: CASSLEGYGQPQHF. In DNA form, the CDR3 reads TGTGCCAGCAGTTTAGAGGGTTACGGTCAGCCCCAGCATTTT.

CDR3 protein: CASSFSGGQYEQYF. The DNA of the CDR3 is TGTGCCAGCAGCTTCTCCGGAGGACAATACGAGCAGTACTTC. The V call is TRBV7-9, the J call TRBJ2-7, with D perhaps TRBD1 or TRBD2 (5 bases each). The CDR3 contains 14 residues. Trimming removed 3 bases at V and 4 bases at J, with 13 bases between. Germline values: CDR1 SEHNR, CDR2 FQNEAQ (reference sequence).

The rearrangement uses TRBV30 and TRBJ1-3; no reliable D call. Germline CDR1 and CDR2: GTSNPN and SVGIG (reference sequence). V dropped 0 bases and J dropped 4 bases, with 13 bases sitting between them. The CDR3 covers 15 residues. DNA for the CDR3: TGTGCCTGGAGTGTAAGGAGGGTATTCGGAAACACCATATATTTT. Its protein is CAWSVRRVFGNTIYF.